The T cell receptor beta chain under discussion was sequenced for a study of T cell responses to AZD1222 COVID-19 vaccine. The table came from immunoSEQ multiplex PCR; TCRdb's copy has only in-frame clones and leaves some out. The profile shows 150,000 to 200,000 clones, around 88% of them singletons. V lost 1 base and J lost 0, with 7 bases in between. The CDR3 contains 14 residues. Per germline, CDR1 SQVTM and CDR2 ANQGSEA. Overall study results and limits: All repertoire sampling was performed exclusively after the peak T cell response. Among those given AZD1222, only 5 to 7 were seropositive at baseline. It should be noted that donors were predominantly white British and more often female, and clonal diversity was possibly underestimated. Elevations in Spike-specific TCR breadth and depth followed administration of two AZD1222 doses.

For this clone: What it binds is unknown.

The chain joins TRBV29-1 to TRBJ2-1; D possibly matches TRBD1 or TRBD2 (5 bases each). The sequenced sample was peripheral blood, obtained on day 0 of AZD1222 vaccination. This receptor was obtained from an adult in good health. CDR3 coding DNA: TGCAGCGTTGAAGGGGGGAGCTCCTACAATGAGCAGTTCTTC. Translation gives CSVEGGSSYNEQFF.